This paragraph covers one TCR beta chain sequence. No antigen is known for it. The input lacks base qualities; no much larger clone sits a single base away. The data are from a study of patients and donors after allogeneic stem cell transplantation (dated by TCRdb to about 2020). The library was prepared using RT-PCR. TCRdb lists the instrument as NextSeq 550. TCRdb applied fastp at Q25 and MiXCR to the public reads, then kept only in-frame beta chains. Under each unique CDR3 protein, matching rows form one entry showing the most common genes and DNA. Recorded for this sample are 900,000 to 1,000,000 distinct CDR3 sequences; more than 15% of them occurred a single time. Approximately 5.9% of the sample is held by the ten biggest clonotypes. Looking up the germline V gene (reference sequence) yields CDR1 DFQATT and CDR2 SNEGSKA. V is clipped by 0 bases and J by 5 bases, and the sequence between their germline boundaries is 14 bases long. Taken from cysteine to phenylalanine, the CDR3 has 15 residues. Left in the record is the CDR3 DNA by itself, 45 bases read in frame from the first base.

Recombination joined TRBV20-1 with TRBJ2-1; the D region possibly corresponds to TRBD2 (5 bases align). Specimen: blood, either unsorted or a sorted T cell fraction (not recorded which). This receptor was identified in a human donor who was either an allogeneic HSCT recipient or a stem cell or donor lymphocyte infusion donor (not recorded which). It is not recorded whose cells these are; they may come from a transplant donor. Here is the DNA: TGCAGTGCTAGAGACGGGCAGCGGACTGACAATGAGCAGTTCTTC. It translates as CSARDGQRTDNEQFF.